Below, one T cell receptor beta chain is given with its context. This sample is drawn from a study of blood T cell repertoires in COVID-19. Looking at the study overall: COVID-19 samples, acute and convalescent, were from the United States, Italy and Spain. In each case, the material was cDNA or gDNA derived from T cells, B-cell-depleted T cells, or PBMCs.

Source study methods: Nucleated cell number was recorded as an estimate derived from reference gene primer amplification. The repertoire was sequenced with immunoSEQ multiplex PCR; TCRdb's copy has only in-frame clones and lacks some. For V, J and clone size, that table is used; D and trimming come from the DNA. The data contain tens of thousands of clones, approximately 87% of them singletons. The CDR3 spans 13 residues. CDR1 is LGHNT, CDR2 FRNRAP, per germline. V was pared by 1 base and J by 8 bases, with 9 bases between. The sample consisted of peripheral blood. The rearrangement links TRBV12-5 to TRBJ2-1, with D unresolved. The clonotype comes from a human donor in a cohort sampled during active COVID-19. The CDR3 region has the DNA TGTGCTAGTGGTTTGGACCCCACACATGAGCAGTTCTTC. Protein sequence: CASGLDPTHEQFF. Drawing the rest from reference TRBV12-5 and TRBJ2-1, the complete variable domain is DARVTQTPRHKVTEMGQEVTMRCQPILGHNTVFWYRQTMMQGLELLAYFRNRAPLDDSGMPKDRFSAEMPDATLATLKIQPSEPRDSAVYFCASGLDPTHEQFFGPGTRLTVL.